Listed below are T cell receptor beta chains from one sample, sequenced in a study of blood T cell repertoires in COVID-19. Using immunoSEQ multiplex PCR, the repertoire was profiled, and TCRdb retains in-frame clones only, with some absent. Of about 110,000 clones in the sample, about four fifths were seen once. Specimen: peripheral blood. The receptors stem from an older woman with acute or convalescent COVID-19. CDR3s include the opening cysteine and the closing phenylalanine or tryptophan. Fields, in order: V gene, D gene, J gene, clone size, CDR3 protein, CDR3 DNA. The D gene is left open where the match is weak. Some rows mark clone size as missing; the rest say once, few, many or name a class of expanded clone.

TRBV9	-	TRBJ2-7	few	CASSAGEGTGASYEQYF	TGTGCCAGCAGCGCGGGGGAAGGTACAGGGGCCTCCTACGAGCAGTACTTC
TRBV2	-	TRBJ1-5	-	CATGAKGDQPQHF	TGTGCCACAGGGGCGAAGGGGGATCAGCCCCAGCATTTT
TRBV5-1	TRBD2	TRBJ2-5	-	CASSYGLAGGRMTQYF	TGCGCCAGCAGCTATGGACTAGCGGGCGGTAGGATGACCCAGTACTTC
TRBV19	TRBD1	TRBJ1-2	-	CASSPLMQQGPRDYGYTF	TGTGCCAGTAGTCCTCTGATGCAACAGGGGCCGAGGGACTATGGCTACACCTTC
TRBV4-2	TRBD2	TRBJ2-3	-	CASSQEWTSGGPVADTQYF	TGTGCCAGCAGCCAAGAGTGGACTAGCGGGGGCCCAGTGGCAGATACGCAGTATTTT
TRBV3-1/TRBV3-2	-	TRBJ2-7	-	CASSQAGTGYEQYF	TGTGCCAGCAGCCAGGCGGGGACCGGTTACGAGCAGTACTTC
TRBV6-5	TRBD1	TRBJ1-2	-	CASSRDRGYYGYTF	TGTGCCAGCAGCCGAGACAGGGGGTATTATGGCTACACCTTC
TRBV5-5	TRBD1	TRBJ2-4	-	CASSTEDSQQGAKSNF	TGTGCCAGCAGCACGGAGGACTCCCAACAGGGGGCTAAGTCAAACTTC
TRBV6-2/TRBV6-3	TRBD1	TRBJ1-1	once	CASSYPTGGGTEAFF	TGTGCCAGCAGTTACCCCACAGGGGGAGGTACTGAAGCTTTCTTT
TRBV7-8	TRBD1	TRBJ1-5	-	CASSPDRDQPQHF	TGTGCCAGCAGCCCCGACAGGGATCAGCCCCAGCATTTT
TRBV12-3/TRBV12-4	-	TRBJ1-6	-	CASSSTGGTLHF	TGTGCCAGCTCTAGTACGGGAGGGACTCTCCACTTT
TRBV18	-	TRBJ2-4	-	CASSPIHQGAKNIQYF	TGTGCCAGCTCCCCGATCCACCAGGGGGCCAAAAACATTCAGTACTTC
TRBV6-5	TRBD1	TRBJ1-5	-	CASSSGTGWTQPQHF	TGTGCCAGCAGTTCGGGGACAGGGTGGACTCAGCCCCAGCATTTT
TRBV15	-	TRBJ2-3	-	CATSRSIDTDTQYF	TGTGCCACCAGTCGAAGCATAGACACAGATACGCAGTATTTT
TRBV4-2	TRBD1	TRBJ1-5	few	CASSRDRVGNQPQHF	TGTGCCAGCAGCCGGGACAGGGTTGGCAATCAGCCCCAGCATTTT
TRBV28	-	TRBJ2-7	-	CASSTIAYEQYF	TGTGCCAGCAGTACTATAGCCTACGAGCAGTACTTC
TRBV6-5	-	TRBJ1-1	-	CATEGAGNTEAFF	TGTGCCACTGAAGGGGCAGGGAACACTGAAGCTTTCTTT
TRBV29-1	-	TRBJ1-1	few	CSVEKAPGTEAFF	TGCAGCGTTGAAAAGGCCCCGGGCACTGAAGCTTTCTTT
TRBV2	TRBD1	TRBJ2-3	-	CASSIQGRTDTQYF	TGTGCCAGCAGTATACAGGGGCGCACAGATACGCAGTATTTT
TRBV5-1	TRBD2	TRBJ2-1	-	CASSSILAGVYNEQFF	TGCGCCAGCAGCTCCATACTAGCGGGGGTCTACAATGAGCAGTTCTTC
TRBV7-2	TRBD1	TRBJ1-2	-	CASSLGGQGYGYTF	TGTGCCAGCAGCTTAGGAGGACAGGGTTATGGCTACACCTTC
TRBV6-5	-	TRBJ1-6	-	CASHPGPGEISPLHF	TGTGCCAGCCACCCGGGACCAGGGGAAATTTCACCCCTCCACTTT
TRBV5-4	-	TRBJ2-3	-	CASSLQYASTDTQYF	TGTGCCAGCAGCTTACAGTACGCTAGCACAGATACGCAGTATTTT
TRBV18	TRBD2	TRBJ2-5	-	CASSPGLEETQYF	TGTGCCAGCTCACCAGGACTAGAAGAGACCCAGTACTTC
TRBV10-3	-	TRBJ1-3	-	CAISESTTGVSGNTIYF	TGTGCCATCAGTGAGTCGACGACGGGAGTCTCTGGAAACACCATATATTTT
TRBV10-3	TRBD2	TRBJ2-1	few	CAISEPAGGVRNEQFF	TGTGCCATCAGTGAGCCAGCGGGGGGGGTTAGGAATGAGCAGTTCTTC
TRBV28	-	TRBJ1-2	-	CASRPGDYGYTF	TGTGCCAGCAGGCCGGGGGACTATGGCTACACCTTC
TRBV30	TRBD2	TRBJ2-1	few	CAWSVPSGSRNNEQFF	TGTGCCTGGAGTGTACCCAGCGGGAGTCGAAACAATGAGCAGTTCTTC
TRBV30	TRBD2	TRBJ2-7	-	CAWSGQLAGNRYEQYF	TGTGCCTGGAGTGGACAACTAGCGGGAAATAGATACGAGCAGTACTTC
TRBV2	TRBD2	TRBJ2-1	-	CASRGLAGGRNEQFF	TGTGCCAGCAGAGGACTAGCGGGGGGGCGTAATGAGCAGTTCTTC
TRBV20-1	-	TRBJ2-7	-	CSATRYEQYF	TGCAGTGCTACCCGCTACGAGCAGTACTTC
TRBV19	TRBD1	TRBJ2-3	-	CASNIPGTGGANTQYF	TGTGCCAGTAACATCCCCGGGACAGGGGGCGCAAATACGCAGTATTTT
TRBV5-1	-	TRBJ1-6	-	CASSFTTDYNSPLHF	TGCGCCAGCAGCTTTACGACAGATTATAATTCACCCCTCCACTTT
TRBV13	-	TRBJ2-7	-	CASSFPPYPYEQYF	TGTGCCAGCAGCTTCCCCCCCTACCCCTACGAGCAGTACTTC
TRBV14	-	TRBJ1-2	-	CASSRDSMGHYGYTF	TGTGCCAGCAGCCGGGATTCGATGGGGCACTATGGCTACACCTTC
TRBV3-1/TRBV3-2	TRBD1	TRBJ2-1	-	CASSIQGANEQFF	TGTGCCAGCAGCATACAGGGGGCAAATGAGCAGTTCTTC
TRBV28	TRBD1	TRBJ1-5	-	CASFTRQGNQPQHF	TGTGCCAGCTTTACCCGACAGGGAAATCAGCCCCAGCATTTT
TRBV6-6	-	TRBJ1-2	-	CAQVIGEGGYTF	TGTGCCCAAGTGATAGGTGAGGGTGGCTACACCTTC
TRBV7-2	-	TRBJ1-1	-	CASSLARGLGAFF	TGTGCCAGCAGCTTAGCGCGGGGGCTCGGAGCTTTCTTT
TRBV5-1	-	TRBJ1-1	once	CASNPPGNTEAFF	TGCGCCAGCAACCCCCCGGGGAACACTGAAGCTTTCTTT
TRBV11-1	TRBD2	TRBJ2-2	-	CASRTGGYTGELFF	TGTGCCAGCAGGACGGGGGGGTACACCGGGGAGCTGTTTTTT
TRBV10-3	-	TRBJ1-4	-	CAISVRGLATNEKLFF	TGTGCCATCAGTGTTAGGGGACTTGCAACTAATGAAAAACTGTTTTTT
TRBV5-1	TRBD2	TRBJ2-1	-	CASSLAPASGAYNEQFF	TGCGCCAGCAGCTTGGCCCCGGCTAGCGGGGCCTACAATGAGCAGTTCTTC
TRBV11-2	TRBD1	TRBJ1-5	-	CASSLDRPDRGNQPQHF	TGTGCCAGCAGCTTAGATCGTCCCGACAGGGGGAATCAGCCCCAGCATTTT
TRBV7-9	TRBD2	TRBJ2-7	-	CASSRFLGSGKPYEQYF	TGTGCCAGCAGCCGATTCTTGGGTAGCGGGAAACCCTACGAGCAGTACTTC
TRBV27	TRBD1	TRBJ1-1	-	CASTRTGGTEAFF	TGTGCCAGCACCAGGACAGGGGGCACTGAAGCTTTCTTT